This T cell receptor (beta chain) was captured in a study of T cell responses to AZD1222 COVID-19 vaccine. The repertoire was sequenced with immunoSEQ multiplex PCR; TCRdb's copy has only in-frame clones and lacks some. The table lists around 130,000 clones, around 87% of them singletons. Per the germline V gene, CDR1 is SGHNT and CDR2 is YYREEE (reference sequence). CDR3 length: 14 residues. Germline trimming cut 4 bases from V and 7 bases from J; bases unmatched to any gene: 6. Sequenced material: peripheral blood, taken 28 days after the second AZD1222 dose. This TCR derives from an adult who received the AZD1222 COVID-19 vaccine. The V call is TRBV5-4, the J call TRBJ1-5; 9 nucleotides match TRBD1. The DNA for the CDR3 is TGTGCCAGCAGCAAACAGGGGGCCGAGCAGCCCCAGCATTTT. It translates to CASSKQGAEQPQHF.